The source of this T cell receptor beta chain is a study of blood T cells in healthy people across ages. This clonotype came up once. Investigators took around 10 milliliters of peripheral blood from every donor. Germline CDR1 reads MNHNS; CDR2 reads SASEGT. The CDR3 is made up of 14 amino acids. The use of a sample-barcoded 5' primer and a J-beta primer mix characterized a second PCR of roughly 7 to 12 cycles. Each cDNA was tagged by a template-switch adaptor containing 12 random nucleotides. TCRdb recomputed calls from the 5' RACE reads with MiXCR, one row per CDR3 protein. The sample consists of about 720,000 distinct CDR3 sequences, 22% of them appearing once.

The TCR was taken from a man aged 65 to 79 in good health. The rearrangement uses TRBV6-1 and TRBJ2-5; TRBD2 aligns across 10 bases. The DNA matches TRBJ2-7 better at its end, which makes the J call doubtful. The specimen sequenced was blood. The CDR3 coding sequence is TGTGCCAGCAGTGTTAGCGGGAGGTGGAACGAGCAGTACGTC. It is translated as CASSVSGRWNEQYV.